A selection of T cell receptor beta chains follows, all from one sample in a study of shared clonotypes between healthy human individuals. TCRdb keeps only in-frame clones here, not all; method: immunoSEQ multiplex PCR. Among over 2 million clones listed, 85% to 95% were seen once. Specimen: naive CD4+ T cells from PBMCs. Source of these receptors: a man aged 18 to 29 in good health. Some clones in this sample may be carry-over from other donors' samples. The CDR3 runs from the conserved cysteine through the conserved F or W. A D gene is named only where the DNA matches it firmly. Size values are once, few and many counts, or a class for expanded clones, and some rows have none.

TRBJ1-2 TRBV2 TRBD1 . TGTGCCAGCAAGGACAGGGTCTATGGCTACACCTTC CASKDRVYGYTF
TRBJ2-1 TRBV27 . . TGTGCCAGCAGTTCGGGATACCGCAATGAGCAGTTCTTC CASSSGYRNEQFF
TRBJ1-1 TRBV27 . few TGTGCCAGCAGTTTACTGGGACAAGGGGGGGTGAACACTGAAGCTTTCTTT CASSLLGQGGVNTEAFF
TRBJ1-4 TRBV28 TRBD1 . TGTGCCAGCTACACTACAGGGGATTATGAAAAACTGTTTTTT CASYTTGDYEKLFF
TRBJ1-1 TRBV19 TRBD1 few TGTGCCAGTAGTCGGAGGGGGCGGGTCACTGAAGCTTTCTTT CASSRRGRVTEAFF
TRBJ1-2 TRBV7-8 TRBD1 . TGTGCCAGCAGCTTAGCGGACAGGACTGGCTACACCTTC CASSLADRTGYTF
TRBJ2-7 TRBV7-9 TRBD2 . TGTGCCAGCAGTCTAGAACCGGGAGGCCGGAAGGGGGAGCAGTACTTC CASSLEPGGRKGEQYF
TRBJ2-3 TRBV7-2 TRBD2 . TGTGCCAGCAGCTTTGGGGGCCTAGCGGGAGGGCTCGGTGATACGCAGTATTTT CASSFGGLAGGLGDTQYF
TRBJ2-7 TRBV5-4 . . TGTGCCACTCAACCCGGGACCCGAGCGGACTACGAGCAGTACTTC CATQPGTRADYEQYF
TRBJ1-4 TRBV5-1 . . TGCGCCAGCAGCTTGGAGCGCCCCCCGAATGAAAAACTGTTTTTT CASSLERPPNEKLFF
TRBJ2-7 TRBV4-3 . . TGCGCCAGCAGCCAAATATTGGACGTGAGGACCTACGAGCAGTACTTC CASSQILDVRTYEQYF
TRBJ2-1 TRBV7-2 TRBD1 . TGTGCCAGCAGCCATCACCGGGACAGGCAGGCGGGTGAGCAGTTCTTC CASSHHRDRQAGEQFF
TRBJ2-7 TRBV27 . . TGTGCCAGCAGTTTAGCGCGGGCCCACTCCTACGAGCAGTACTTC CASSLARAHSYEQYF
TRBJ2-5 TRBV2 . . TGTGCCAGGGACCAACGGTCGGAAGACCGAGGGGAGACCCAGTACTTC CARDQRSEDRGETQYF
TRBJ2-5 TRBV15 TRBD2 . TGTGCCACCAGCCCTTGGAGGACTAGCGGACAAGAGACCCAGTACTTC CATSPWRTSGQETQYF
TRBJ1-1 TRBV28 TRBD1 . TGTGCCAGCAGTTTGGGGACAGGGGGCACTGAAGCTTTCTTT CASSLGTGGTEAFF
TRBJ2-5 TRBV27 . . TGTGCCAGCAGTGTATTCGGGGTCCAAGAGACCCAGTACTTC CASSVFGVQETQYF
TRBJ2-3 TRBV14 . . TGTGCCAGCAGCCAAGAAGATACGCAGTATTTT CASSQEDTQYF
TRBJ1-2 TRBV7-2 . . TGTGCCAGCAGCTCCACGGGGGGCTCTGGCTACACCTTC CASSSTGGSGYTF
TRBJ1-2 TRBV6-5 TRBD1 once TGTGCCAGCAGACCACCGACAGGGGTCGGCTACACCTTC CASRPPTGVGYTF
TRBJ2-5 TRBV29-1 TRBD1 . TGCAGCGCCCCCACAGGGGGTGGGGAGACCCAGTACTTC CSAPTGGGETQYF
TRBJ1-2 TRBV19 TRBD1 . TGTGCCAGTAGTTCCCGGACAGGGAGATATGGCTACACCTTC CASSSRTGRYGYTF
TRBJ1-5 TRBV7-9 . . TGTGCCAGCAGCTTAGCTGGGGTGGGTCAGCCCCAGCATTTT CASSLAGVGQPQHF
TRBJ2-7 TRBV28 TRBD2 . TGTGCCAGCTATACTAGCGGCAGCCACTACGAGCAGTACTTC CASYTSGSHYEQYF
TRBJ2-2 TRBV7-8 TRBD2 . TGTGCCAGCAGCTCCAGACGGCCTAGCGGGAGGGGAACCGGGGAGCTGTTTTTT CASSSRRPSGRGTGELFF
TRBJ1-6 TRBV28 . . TGTGCCAGCAGTACGGCCGGGGGACGGTCACCCCTCCACTTT CASSTAGGRSPLHF
TRBJ2-1 TRBV29-1 . . TGCAGCGTTGAAGATATGGATGAGCAGTTCTTC CSVEDMDEQFF
TRBJ2-7 TRBV7-2 . . TGTGCCAGCAGCCCGGGCAACGGCCTGACCTACGAGCAGTACTTC CASSPGNGLTYEQYF
TRBJ2-1 TRBV6-1 TRBD2 . TGTGCCAGCAGTGAGACTAGCGGCTCCTACAATGAGCAGTTCTTC CASSETSGSYNEQFF
TRBJ2-2 TRBV5-1 TRBD2 . TGCGCCAGCAGCTCGAGCGGGAGGGCCGATACCGGGGAGCTGTTTTTT CASSSSGRADTGELFF
TRBJ2-7 TRBV11-1 . . TGTGCCAGCAGCTTAACGGGAGTAGCGTACGAGCAGTACTTC CASSLTGVAYEQYF
TRBJ2-1 TRBV6-4 TRBD2 . TGTGCCAGCAGTGACTCACTGGCGGGAGAACGGTTCTTC CASSDSLAGERFF
TRBJ2-7 TRBV10-3 TRBD1 once TGTGCCACCTGGACAGGGGGCCTTCGGGGGTACTTC CATWTGGLRGYF
TRBJ2-7 TRBV4-2 . once TGTGCCAGCAGCCAAGATCGAGGGGGCTCCTACGAGCAGTACTTC CASSQDRGGSYEQYF
TRBJ2-6 TRBV13 . . TGTGCCAGCAGGCTAGCTGGGGCCAACGTCCTGACTTTC CASRLAGANVLTF
TRBJ1-5 TRBV7-9 . . TGTGCCAGCAGCTTCGGGACACACGGCAATCAGCCCCAGCATTTT CASSFGTHGNQPQHF
TRBJ1-4 TRBV11-2 . . TGTGCCAGCAGCTCACCCAGGGGACGGCACGAAAAACTGTTTTTT CASSSPRGRHEKLFF
TRBJ1-5 TRBV7-9 . . TGTGCCAGCAGCTATACAGGGAATGAGGATCAGCCCCAGCATTTT CASSYTGNEDQPQHF
TRBJ1-1 TRBV7-3 . . TGTGCCAGCAGCTATGGGTTGAACACTGAAGCTTTCTTT CASSYGLNTEAFF
TRBJ1-5 TRBV27 . . TGTGCCAGCAGTTCCTTGGACGGGCTCAATCAGCCCCAGCATTTT CASSSLDGLNQPQHF
TRBJ2-1 TRBV9 . . TGTGCCAGCAGCGTAGAGGACAATGAGCAGTTCTTC CASSVEDNEQFF
TRBJ1-1 TRBV9 TRBD1 . TGTGCCAGCAGCGTAGGCAGGGGGCACACTGAAGCTTTCTTT CASSVGRGHTEAFF
TRBJ2-3 TRBV7-6 . . TGTGCCAGCAGCATCCACCCTCGCACAGATACGCAGTATTTT CASSIHPRTDTQYF
TRBJ2-7 TRBV15 . . TGTGCCACCAGCAGAGATCCCGGGCACGAGCAGTACTTC CATSRDPGHEQYF
TRBJ2-1 TRBV11-2 TRBD2 . TGTGCCGTATCAGCGGGGAGCTCCTACAATGAGCAGTTCTTC CAVSAGSSYNEQFF
TRBJ2-1 TRBV19 TRBD2 . TGTGCCAGTAGTACCCAGGGAGCGGGAGTCCACAATGAGCAGTTCTTC CASSTQGAGVHNEQFF